The source of this T cell receptor beta chain is a study of identical twins. This clonotype was counted only a few times. In TCRdb, the 5' RACE reads were re-called with MiXCR into one record per CDR3 protein. The repertoire holds roughly 500,000 distinct CDR3 sequences, with about 20% as singletons. The CDR3 contains 15 residues. V lost 5 bases, J lost 6 bases, and 19 bases lay in between. The germline CDR1 and CDR2 sequences are SEHNR and FQNEAQ (reference sequence). Another study also made use of these data, one on T cells expressing NK-cell markers.

The sample comprised CD4+ T cells sorted from blood. The sequence came from a woman between 18 and 29 years old in good health. The chain joins TRBV7-9 to TRBJ1-2; tentatively, D is TRBD1 (6 bases). Here the CDR3 reads CASSVAQGVGDGYTF. In nucleotides, the CDR3 is TGTGCCAGCAGCGTTGCACAGGGAGTTGGCGATGGCTACACCTTC.